A single sample gave rise to the 22 T cell receptor beta chains below, sequenced in a study of cytomegalovirus exposure and HLA in healthy donors. The PCR had 60 Vbeta and 13 Jbeta primers. Measured with immunoSEQ multiplex PCR; TCRdb has only the in-frame clones, and not every one. The sample contains around 90,000 clones, around 64% of which appear only once. Material: PBMCs. Receptors originate from a human donor in good health.

J is TRBJ1-2 and V is TRBV28, with no clear D. CDR1 and CDR2 (germline): MDHEN, SYDVKM. Trimming took off 5 bases at V and 7 bases at J, with 17 bases between the two ends. The CDR3 is made up of 14 amino acids. The CDR3 DNA reads as TGTGCCAGCAGTCTTATAGGCCCGGGAGGTGGCTACACCTTC. This encodes CASSLIGPGGGYTF.

This chain uses TRBV27 with TRBJ2-7; TRBD1 matches 7 bases. In germline, CDR1 is MNHEY, CDR2 SMNVEV (reference sequence). CDR3 length equals 15 residues. V dropped 3 bases and J dropped 0; count of bases not matched to a gene: 5. The CDR3 region is CASSFGQARSYEQYF. The CDR3 nucleotides are TGTGCCAGCAGTTTTGGACAGGCTCGCTCCTACGAGCAGTACTTC.

The CDR3 region is CASSVTLAVTDTQYF. The CDR3 DNA is TGTGCCAGCAGTGTGACACTAGCGGTAACAGATACGCAGTATTTT. V gene TRBV2 combines with J gene TRBJ2-3; 8 bases fit TRBD2. In germline, CDR1 is SNHLY, CDR2 FYNNEI. Unmatched junction bases numbered 6, after V lost 4 bases and J lost 3 bases. This CDR3 has 15 residues.

This clone turned up a few times. The rearrangement joins TRBV5-6 to TRBJ1-3; no firm D call. Germline values: CDR1 SGHDT, CDR2 YYEEEE. Between the trimmed V and J ends, which lost 4 bases and 4 bases, there was a span of 12 bases. CDR3 length: 14 residues. This chain's CDR3 is CASSAGEFGNTIYF. The CDR3 DNA sequence: TGTGCCAGCAGCGCGGGCGAGTTCGGAAACACCATATATTTT.

The rearrangement joins TRBV11-2 to TRBJ1-1; possible D gene TRBD1, 5 bases. The germline V gene has CDR1 SGHAT and CDR2 FQNNGV. V lost 6 bases, J lost 6 bases, and 14 bases lay in between. This CDR3 is 13 amino acids long. The DNA for the CDR3 is TGTGCCAGCAGGGATGCAGGGTTCGCTGAAGCTTTCTTT. This codes for CASRDAGFAEAFF.

CDR3 loop: CASSLAGQGNGYTF. CDR3 DNA sequence: TGCGCCAGCAGCTTGGCCGGACAGGGGAATGGCTACACCTTC. The chain is built from TRBV5-1 and TRBJ1-2, with 9 bases aligning to TRBD1. The V segment lost 0 bases and the J segment 6 bases; nucleotides outside the gene matches: 3. The CDR3 covers 14 residues. Germline values: CDR1 SGHRS, CDR2 YFSETQ.

The chain is built from TRBV5-8 and TRBJ1-5, with 7 bases matching TRBD1. V lost 5 bases, J lost 4 bases, and 9 bases stayed unmatched. The length of the CDR3 is 15 residues. Germline CDR1 SGHTS, CDR2 YDEGEE. DNA for the CDR3: TGTGCCAGCAGGCCAGACAGGGTAAGGAATCAGCCCCAGCATTTT. As protein: CASRPDRVRNQPQHF.

As DNA, the CDR3 is TGTGCCAGTAGTATAAGGGGGGGTAACTATGGCTACACCTTC. Its translation is CASSIRGGNYGYTF. The chain links TRBV19 to TRBJ1-2, with D perhaps matching TRBD1 (6 bases). Trimming removed 2 bases at V and 1 base at J, with 8 bases between. Germline lookup yields CDR1 LNHDA and CDR2 SQIVND (reference sequence). The CDR3 contains 14 residues.

This clone was seen a few times. This chain joins TRBV25-1 and TRBJ2-1; the D is unclear. The CDR3 runs 11 residues. Germline CDR1 reads MGHDK; CDR2 reads SYGVNS. Trimming left V 5 bases short and J 9 bases short, with 8 bases between. This CDR3 reads CASSSLGEQFF. The CDR3 nucleotides read TGTGCCAGCAGTAGTCTAGGTGAGCAGTTCTTC.

Regarding this clone: A junction end diverges from the germline sequence, so it may reflect a read error. The chain has TRBV2 and TRBJ2-5; a weak D match, TRBD2 (7 bases). The germline gives CDR1 SNHLY, CDR2 FYNNEI. The CDR3 spans 14 residues. CDR3 loop: CASREEQGGGTQYF. The CDR3, as DNA: TGTGCCAGCAGAGAAGAACAGGGCGGGGGGACCCAGTACTTC.

V gene TRBV6-6 combines with J gene TRBJ1-6; possibly TRBD1 for D (5 bases). The CDR3 runs 15 residues. The germline V and J ends were trimmed by 0 bases and 7 bases, with 10 bases remaining between them. CDR1 and CDR2 (germline): MNHNY, SVGAGI (reference sequence). DNA for the CDR3: TGTGCCAGCAGTTACTCTCAGGGAGGGAATTCACCCCTCCACTTT. This translates into CASSYSQGGNSPLHF.

For this clone: One junction end disagrees with the germline gene, perhaps due to a read error. This chain uses TRBV7-9 with TRBJ2-7; 8 positions agree with TRBD2. This CDR3 has 14 amino acids. Germline CDR1 SEHNR, CDR2 FQNEAQ (reference sequence). Here the CDR3 DNA reads TGTGCCAGCACCTTAGCGGGGCCCTCCTACGAGCAGTACTTC. It codes for CASTLAGPSYEQYF.

This clone has just a few counts. The chain employs TRBV18 and TRBJ1-1; the D is unclear. Trimming shortened V by 3 bases and J by 2 bases, and 13 bases separated the two germline ends. Germline V gene lookup returns CDR1 KGHSH and CDR2 LQKENI. There are 15 residues in the CDR3. CDR3 nucleotides: TGTGCCAGCTCACCGGGCAGGACGGGAAACACTGAAGCTTTCTTT. Amino acids: CASSPGRTGNTEAFF.

This rearrangement joins TRBV7-9 to TRBJ1-6; the D gene is possibly TRBD1 (6 bases). Germline V CDR1 and CDR2: SEHNR, FQNEAQ (reference sequence). This CDR3 region has 14 residues. V was clipped by 5 bases and J by 7 bases, with 12 bases between them. The CDR3 coding sequence is TGTGCCAGCAGCCCAGGGGTTAGGAATTCACCCCTCCACTTT. Encoded protein: CASSPGVRNSPLHF.

In DNA form, the CDR3 reads TGTGCCAGCAGTTACTCTAGAAGTGTTGAGACCCAGTACTTC. This gives the protein CASSYSRSVETQYF. The gene calls are TRBV6-5 and TRBJ2-5, with unresolved D. This CDR3 contains 14 residues. V gave up 0 bases and J gave up 5 bases, with 10 bases separating them. Germline V gives CDR1 MNHEY, CDR2 SVGAGI.

This clone was detected only once. The DNA for the CDR3 is TGCGCCAGCAGTCCCACAGGGAACCAATATGGCTACACCTTC. Translated: CASSPTGNQYGYTF. The chain links TRBV4-3 to TRBJ1-2, with D perhaps TRBD1 (6 bases). Per the germline V gene, CDR1 is LGHNA and CDR2 is YSLEER. The CDR3 runs to 14 residues. Trimming removed 6 bases from V and 5 bases from J, with 16 bases in between.

The genes are TRBV25-1 and TRBJ2-1; tentatively, D is TRBD1 (5 bases). This CDR3 has 16 amino acids. V lost 2 bases to trimming and J lost 2 bases, with 13 bases between them. Germline CDR1 and CDR2: MGHDK and SYGVNS. The CDR3 nucleotides are TGTGCCAGCAGTGAACCGACCCAGGGCGCCTACAATGAGCAGTTCTTC. Its protein is CASSEPTQGAYNEQFF.

This rearrangement joins TRBV25-1 to TRBJ2-2; no reliable D call. The CDR3 length is 15 residues. CDR1 is MGHDK, CDR2 SYGVNS, per germline. Trimming took 1 base from V and 4 from J, leaving 10 bases between them. CDR3 coding DNA: TGTGCCAGCAGTGAATGGAACAGCCCCACCGGGGAGCTGTTTTTT. It specifies CASSEWNSPTGELFF.

V usage is TRBV27 and J usage is TRBJ2-7; D not certain. Germline V gives CDR1 MNHEY, CDR2 SMNVEV (reference sequence). V shed 10 bases and J shed 2 bases, with 21 bases lying between them. This CDR3 region has 15 residues. The CDR3 nucleotides are TGTGCCAACGACCCACGGGTCTCCACCCCCTACGAGCAGTACTTC. Its translation: CANDPRVSTPYEQYF.

The genes are TRBV11-2 and TRBJ1-5, with a weak D call TRBD1 (6 bases). Germline V gene sequence: CDR1 SGHAT, CDR2 FQNNGV. The CDR3 covers 15 residues. Trimming left V 1 base short and J 2 bases short, with 9 bases between. CDR3 residues: CASSLVSGGNQPQHF. The CDR3 DNA reads TGTGCCAGCAGCTTAGTATCAGGGGGCAATCAGCCCCAGCATTTT.

This clone was counted only a few times. The chain recombines TRBV5-4 with TRBJ1-4; 8 nucleotides line up with TRBD1. There are 14 residues in the CDR3. The ends lost 1 base at V and 8 bases at J; junction bases unmatched: 4. From germline, CDR1 is SGHNT and CDR2 YYREEE (reference sequence). The CDR3 protein is CASSLQGAKEKLFF. CDR3 nucleotides: TGTGCCAGCAGCTTGCAGGGGGCGAAGGAAAAACTGTTTTTT. Variable domain in full (rest from reference TRBV5-4 and TRBJ1-4): ETGVTQSPTHLIKTRGQQVTLRCSSQSGHNTVSWYQQALGQGPQFIFQYYREEENGRGNFPPRFSGLQFPNYSSELNVNALELDDSALYLCASSLQGAKEKLFFGSGTQLSVL.

The chain is built from TRBV7-3 and TRBJ2-4; tentative D call: TRBD1 (6 bases). The germline CDR1 and CDR2 sequences are SGHTA and FQGTGA. V shed 4 bases and J shed 6 bases, with 16 bases lying between them. The CDR3 length is 15 residues. The CDR3, as DNA: TGTGCCAGCAGCTCAGACTATGGGACAACAAACATTCAGTACTTC. This sequence encodes CASSSDYGTTNIQYF.